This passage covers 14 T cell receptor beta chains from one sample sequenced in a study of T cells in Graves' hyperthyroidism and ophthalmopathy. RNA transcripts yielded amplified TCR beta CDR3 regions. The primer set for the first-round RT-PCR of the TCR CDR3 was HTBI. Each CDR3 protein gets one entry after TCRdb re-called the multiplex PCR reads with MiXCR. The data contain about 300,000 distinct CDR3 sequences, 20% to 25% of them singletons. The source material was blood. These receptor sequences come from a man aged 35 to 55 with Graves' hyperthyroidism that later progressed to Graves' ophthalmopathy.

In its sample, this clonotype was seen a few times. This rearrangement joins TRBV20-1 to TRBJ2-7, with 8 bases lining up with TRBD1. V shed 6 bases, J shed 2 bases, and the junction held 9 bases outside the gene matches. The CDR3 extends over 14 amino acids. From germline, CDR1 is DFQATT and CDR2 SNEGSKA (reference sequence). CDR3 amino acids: CSANDRGPTYEQYF. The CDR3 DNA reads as TGCAGTGCCAACGACAGGGGCCCAACCTACGAGCAGTACTTC.

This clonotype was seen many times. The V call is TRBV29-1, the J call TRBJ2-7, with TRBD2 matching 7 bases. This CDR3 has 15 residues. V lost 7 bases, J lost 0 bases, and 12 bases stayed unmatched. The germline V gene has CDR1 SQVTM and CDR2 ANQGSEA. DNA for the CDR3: TGCAGCGCCATAAATAGCGGGCGAACCTCCTACGAGCAGTACTTC. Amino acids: CSAINSGRTSYEQYF.

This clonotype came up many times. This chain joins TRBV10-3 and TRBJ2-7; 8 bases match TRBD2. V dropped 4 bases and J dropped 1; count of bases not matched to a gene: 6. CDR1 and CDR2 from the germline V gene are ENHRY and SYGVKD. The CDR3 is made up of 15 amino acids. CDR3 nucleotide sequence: TGTGCCATCAGTGGTGGGAGCGGGAGATCCTACGAGCAGTACTTC. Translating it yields CAISGGSGRSYEQYF.

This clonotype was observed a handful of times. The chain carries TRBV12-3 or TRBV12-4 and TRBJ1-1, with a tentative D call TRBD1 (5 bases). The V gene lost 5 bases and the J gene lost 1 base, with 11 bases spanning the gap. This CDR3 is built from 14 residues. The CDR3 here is CASSRGRTNTEAFF. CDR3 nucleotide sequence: TGTGCCAGCAGTCGGGGACGGACGAACACTGAAGCTTTCTTT.

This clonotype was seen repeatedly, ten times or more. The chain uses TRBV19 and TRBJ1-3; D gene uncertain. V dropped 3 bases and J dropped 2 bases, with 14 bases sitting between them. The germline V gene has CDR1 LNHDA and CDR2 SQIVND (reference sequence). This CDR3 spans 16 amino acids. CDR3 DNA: TGTGCCAGTAGTATCATGGCCATCACCCCTGGAAACACCATATATTTT. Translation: CASSIMAITPGNTIYF.

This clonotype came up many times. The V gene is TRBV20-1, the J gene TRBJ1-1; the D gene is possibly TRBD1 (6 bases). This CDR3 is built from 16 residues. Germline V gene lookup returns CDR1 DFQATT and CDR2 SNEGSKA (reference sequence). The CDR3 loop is CSARDSGEAMNTEAFF. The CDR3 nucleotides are TGCAGCGCCAGGGACTCAGGGGAGGCGATGAACACTGAAGCTTTCTTT.

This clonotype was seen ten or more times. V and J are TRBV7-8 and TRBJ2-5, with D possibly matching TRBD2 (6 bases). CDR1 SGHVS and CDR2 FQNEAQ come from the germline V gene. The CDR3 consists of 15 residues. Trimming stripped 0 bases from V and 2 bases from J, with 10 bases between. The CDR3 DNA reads TGTGCCAGCAGCTTAGCCCGGGGAGGACAAGAGACCCAGTACTTC. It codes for CASSLARGGQETQYF.

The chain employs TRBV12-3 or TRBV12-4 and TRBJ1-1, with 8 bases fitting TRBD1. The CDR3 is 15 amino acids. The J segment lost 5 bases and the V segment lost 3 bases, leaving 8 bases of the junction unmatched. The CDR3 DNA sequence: TGTGCCAGCAGTTTTACAGGGACAGGTGGAACTGAAGCTTTCTTT. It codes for CASSFTGTGGTEAFF.

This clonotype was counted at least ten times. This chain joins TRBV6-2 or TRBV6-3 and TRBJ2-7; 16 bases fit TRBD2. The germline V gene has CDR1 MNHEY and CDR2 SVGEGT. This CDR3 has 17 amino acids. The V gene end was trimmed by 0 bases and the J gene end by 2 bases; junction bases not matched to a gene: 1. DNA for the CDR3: TGTGCCAGCAGTTACTCCGGGACTAGCGGGAGGGCCTACGAGCAGTACTTC. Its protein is CASSYSGTSGRAYEQYF.

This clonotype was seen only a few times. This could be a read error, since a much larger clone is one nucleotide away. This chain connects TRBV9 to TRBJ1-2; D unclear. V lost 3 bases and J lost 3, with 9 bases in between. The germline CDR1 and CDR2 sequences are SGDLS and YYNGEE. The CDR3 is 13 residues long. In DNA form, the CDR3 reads TGTGCCAGCAGCGGGACGGTCCACTATGGCTACACCTTC. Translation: CASSGTVHYGYTF.

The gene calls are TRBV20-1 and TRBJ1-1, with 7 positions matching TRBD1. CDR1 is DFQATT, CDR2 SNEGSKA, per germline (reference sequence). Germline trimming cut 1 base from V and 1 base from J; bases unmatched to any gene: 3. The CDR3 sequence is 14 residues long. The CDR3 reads CSARAGGANTEAFF. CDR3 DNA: TGCAGTGCTAGAGCAGGGGGGGCGAACACTGAAGCTTTCTTT.

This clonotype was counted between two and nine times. The CDR3 DNA follows: TGCGCCAGCAGCCAAGGACAGGGGGCGGGACAAAACTACGAGCAGTACTTC. Residues: CASSQGQGAGQNYEQYF. The chain couples TRBV4-1 to TRBJ2-7, with 10 bases fitting TRBD1. Germline CDR1 reads MGHRA; CDR2 reads YSYEKL. J lost 3 bases, V lost 1 base, and 9 bases had no gene match. The CDR3 consists of 17 residues.

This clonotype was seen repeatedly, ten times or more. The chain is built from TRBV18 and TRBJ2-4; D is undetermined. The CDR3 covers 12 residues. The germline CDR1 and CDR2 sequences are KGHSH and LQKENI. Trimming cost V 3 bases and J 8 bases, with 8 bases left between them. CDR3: CASSPNADIQYF. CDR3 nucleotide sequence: TGTGCCAGCTCACCTAACGCGGACATTCAGTACTTC.

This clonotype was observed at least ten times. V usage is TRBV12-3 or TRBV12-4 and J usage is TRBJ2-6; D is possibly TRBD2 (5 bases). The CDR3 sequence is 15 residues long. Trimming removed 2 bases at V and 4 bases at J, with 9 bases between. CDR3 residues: CASSLSGLGANVLTF. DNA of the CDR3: TGTGCCAGCAGTTTATCGGGGTTGGGGGCCAACGTCCTGACTTTC.